This TCR beta chain appears in the sequencing data of a study of CD8 T cells in Susac syndrome. Study findings and constraints: The authors acknowledged that their TCR sequencing and HLA analysis involved a relatively small number of individuals.

Note on this clonotype: Its specificity is unknown.

Reverse transcription of roughly 0.45 to 1 ug RNA used random hexamers. Amplification of TCR beta CDR3 used immunoSEQ multiplex PCR across 54 Vbeta and 13 Jbeta. TCRdb used MiXCR to reprocess the immunoSEQ multiplex PCR reads, holding one entry per CDR3 protein. The sample yields tens of thousands of distinct CDR3 sequences, over 85% seen once. Germline V gene data show CDR1 as MNHEY and CDR2 as SMNVEV (reference sequence). The trim removed 7 bases at V and 7 bases at J, leaving 15 bases unmatched. The CDR3 runs 16 residues. The T cells that were sequenced for TCR beta were CD8+ and CD4+ cells from blood. FACS enriched CD8+ TEMRA cells, while bulk CD8+ and CD4+ were negatively isolated.

The chain recombines TRBV27 with TRBJ2-1; 8 positions agree with TRBD2. The material sequenced was CD8+ T cells from PBMCs. The receptor was isolated from a human donor with multiple sclerosis. The CDR3 spells CASNMNGGVEGNEQFF. In nucleotides, the CDR3 is TGTGCCAGCAACATGAACGGGGGGGTCGAAGGGAATGAGCAGTTCTTC.